The source of this TCR beta chain is a study of graft-versus-host responses after intestinal transplantation. Germline V gives CDR1 SGHTA, CDR2 FQGNSA. CDR3 size: 15 residues. Trimming removed 5 bases from V and 0 bases from J; junction bases left unmatched: 5. In regard to this clone: Its antigen is undetermined.

Libraries were prepared by immunoSEQ multiplex PCR; TCRdb keeps only in-frame clonotypes and omits some of them. Among about 120,000 clones listed, over 75% were seen once. This material consisted of unstimulated CD4+ T cells sorted from spleen or lymph node cells, taken before intestinal transplant. The TCR was taken from a human donor who received an intestinal transplant. The chain couples TRBV7-2 to TRBJ2-3; 7 nucleotides align to TRBD2. In DNA, the CDR3 is TGTGCCAGCAGCCGGAGCGGGACCAGCACAGATACGCAGTATTTT. Protein sequence: CASSRSGTSTDTQYF.